This T cell receptor (beta chain) was retrieved from a study of T cell responses to AZD1222 COVID-19 vaccine. Study-level points and caveats: Clonal diversity was possibly underestimated, and the donors were mostly white British, with more females.

Some clones are missing from TCRdb's copy, which holds only in-frame ones; the method was immunoSEQ multiplex PCR. Among around 180,000 clones listed, 90% to 95% were seen once. As for this clone: The antigen remains unidentified.

The CDR3 contains 16 residues. Per the germline V gene, CDR1 is SEHNR and CDR2 is FQNEAQ (reference sequence). V lost 8 bases, J lost 3 bases, and 12 bases stayed unmatched. This sequence originates from an adult in good health. Material: peripheral blood, obtained on day 0 of AZD1222 vaccination. The genes are TRBV7-9 and TRBJ2-1; 8 positions match TRBD2. Here the CDR3 DNA reads TGTGCCAGCCTCACCGCCCAAGCGGGAGACTACAATGAGCAGTTCTTC. It yields the protein CASLTAQAGDYNEQFF.